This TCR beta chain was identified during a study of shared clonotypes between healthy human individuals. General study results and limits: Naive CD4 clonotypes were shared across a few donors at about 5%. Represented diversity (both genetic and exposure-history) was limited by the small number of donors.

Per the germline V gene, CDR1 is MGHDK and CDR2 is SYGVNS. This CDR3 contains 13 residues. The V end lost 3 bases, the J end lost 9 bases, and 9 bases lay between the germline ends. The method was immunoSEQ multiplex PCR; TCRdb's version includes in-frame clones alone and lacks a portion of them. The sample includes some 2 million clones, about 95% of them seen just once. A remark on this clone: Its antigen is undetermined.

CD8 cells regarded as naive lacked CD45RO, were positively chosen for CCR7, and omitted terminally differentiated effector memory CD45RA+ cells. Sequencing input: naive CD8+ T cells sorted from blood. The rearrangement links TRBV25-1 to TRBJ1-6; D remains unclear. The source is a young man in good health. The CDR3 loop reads CASSEGFGSPLHF. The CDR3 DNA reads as TGTGCCAGCAGTGAGGGCTTCGGTTCACCCCTCCACTTT.